This is a list of T cell receptor beta chains from one sample in a study of blood T cells in healthy people across ages. TCRdb re-analysed the 5' RACE reads in MiXCR, keeping a single row per CDR3 protein. The sample holds about 1.7 million distinct CDR3 sequences, under 30% seen once. Sequenced input: blood. The receptors were sampled from a young woman in good health. The CDR3 runs from the conserved cysteine through the conserved F or W. D genes are given only for firm matches. Only some rows state a clone size, as once, few, many or a class for expanded clones.

TRBV12-5	NA	NA	TRBJ1-2	TGTGCTAGTGGTTCGGGACCACAAGCTAACTATGGCTACACCTTC	CASGSGPQANYGYTF
TRBV20-1	many	NA	TRBJ2-1	TGCAGTGCTGGAAGACTAGATGAGCAGTTCTTC	CSAGRLDEQFF
TRBV20-1	few	NA	TRBJ2-2	TGCAGTGCTAGAGGCAGCGGAGGCGGGGAGCTGTTTTTT	CSARGSGGGELFF
TRBV5-5	NA	NA	TRBJ2-1	TGTGCCAGCAGCTTGGAAGTAAGGGCCCCGTGCAATGAGCAGTTCTTC	CASSLEVRAPCNEQFF
TRBV7-8	few	NA	TRBJ1-2	TGTGCCAGCAGCTTAGGGGTCGCCGGAAAGGGGGGCTACACCTTC	CASSLGVAGKGGYTF
TRBV12-3/TRBV12-4	many	NA	TRBJ1-1	TGTGCCAGCAGGGTAAACAGGGTCAACACTGAAGCTTTCTTT	CASRVNRVNTEAFF
TRBV4-1	few	TRBD1	TRBJ1-5	TGCGCCAGCAGCCACATGGGACAGTCAGGTCAGCCCCAGCATTTT	CASSHMGQSGQPQHF
TRBV10-3	many	TRBD1	TRBJ2-7	TGTGCCATCAGTGACTCAACCGGGACAGGGGTACGGGGCTCCTACGAGCAGTACTTC	CAISDSTGTGVRGSYEQYF
TRBV10-3	few	NA	TRBJ1-2	TGTGCCATCAGCGAACAGGGTTTGGATGGCTACACCTTC	CAISEQGLDGYTF
TRBV5-6	few	NA	TRBJ2-3	TGTGCCAGCAGCTTGTCCCCTAAAGCAGATACGCAGTATTTT	CASSLSPKADTQYF
TRBV2	NA	TRBD1	TRBJ2-5	TGTGCCAGCAGTGGACAGGGCGGCAAGACCCAGTACTTC	CASSGQGGKTQYF
TRBV7-2	many	TRBD1	TRBJ1-5	TGTGCCAGCAGCCCGGACAGGAGCAATCAGCCCCAGCATTTT	CASSPDRSNQPQHF
TRBV6-6	NA	TRBD1	TRBJ2-3	TGTGCCACCCAGACACAGACAGGGGGCTCGCAGTATTTT	CATQTQTGGSQYF
TRBV9	many	NA	TRBJ2-1	TGTGCCAGCAGCGTTTCATGGGATGAGCAGTTCTTC	CASSVSWDEQFF
TRBV6-5	many	NA	TRBJ2-7	TGTGCCAGCAGTTACACCATTGCCTACGAGCAGTACTTC	CASSYTIAYEQYF
TRBV28	few	NA	TRBJ2-1	TGTGCCAGCAGTTTAATTCGGTACCATGAGCAGTTCTTC	CASSLIRYHEQFF
TRBV29-1	many	NA	TRBJ2-1	TGCAGCGTTGCGGGACGAAGCTCCTACAATGAGCAGTTCTTC	CSVAGRSSYNEQFF
TRBV24-1	NA	NA	TRBJ2-2	TGTGCCACCAGTGATTTCGGGTCGCGGGACACCGGGGAGCTGTTTTTT	CATSDFGSRDTGELFF
TRBV7-9	NA	TRBD1	TRBJ2-5	TGTGCCAGCAGCTGGACAGGCGACCGGGGCCAAGTGGCCCAGTACTTC	CASSWTGDRGQVAQYF
TRBV7-2	few	NA	TRBJ2-2	TGTGCCAGCAGCTTGTTAAACGCACAGATCACCGGGGAGCTGTTTTTT	CASSLLNAQITGELFF
TRBV20-1	many	TRBD1	TRBJ2-7	TGCAGTGCAGGGCCCGTCGGACAGGTTCCCTACGAGCAGTACTTC	CSAGPVGQVPYEQYF
TRBV24-1	many	NA	TRBJ2-2	TGTGCCACCAGTGAGCCGGGGCAGGGAGCGACCGGGGAGCTGTTTTTT	CATSEPGQGATGELFF
TRBV27	NA	TRBD2	TRBJ2-4	TGTGCCAGCAGTTCCGGGACAGAGTGGACTAGCGGCTACAATGAGCAGTACTTC	CASSSGTEWTSGYNEQYF
TRBV6-5	NA	NA	TRBJ2-3	TGTGCCAGCAGTTACACCGGGACGTCCACAGATACGCAGTATTTT	CASSYTGTSTDTQYF
TRBV6-6	few	NA	TRBJ2-7	TGTGCCAGCAAAGACGGGACACCCTACGAGCAGTACTTC	CASKDGTPYEQYF
TRBV5-6	few	NA	TRBJ2-5	TGTGCCAGCAGCTTGCTTGGGTCGGGGTACCAAGAGACCCAGTACTTC	CASSLLGSGYQETQYF
TRBV7-9	few	NA	TRBJ2-1	TGTGCCAGCAGCTTAGCGTGGTCGACTATGGAGTTCTTC	CASSLAWSTMEFF
TRBV18	NA	NA	TRBJ1-4	TGTGCCAGCTCACCACCGGTGCATGAAAAACTGTTTTTT	CASSPPVHEKLFF
TRBV20-1	few	NA	TRBJ2-4	TGCAGTGCCGGGTTCGGGGACCCTTTAGCCAAAAACATTCAGTACTTC	CSAGFGDPLAKNIQYF
TRBV20-1	few	TRBD2	TRBJ2-3	TGCAGTGCTAGAGATCGTTCACTAGCGGGAGATACGCAGTATTTT	CSARDRSLAGDTQYF
TRBV28	NA	NA	TRBJ2-3	TGTGCCAGCAGTCCCCCGCCCGGCGGAGGGTTCACAGATACGCAGTATTTT	CASSPPPGGGFTDTQYF
TRBV7-6	many	NA	TRBJ2-1	TGTGCCAGCAGCTTGCGGGCCGCTCAATCCTACAATGAGCAGTTCTTC	CASSLRAAQSYNEQFF
TRBV5-6	few	NA	TRBJ2-2	TGTGCCAGCGGGGGCCCAACCTCTCCCGGGGAGCTGTTTTTT	CASGGPTSPGELFF
TRBV3-1	many	NA	TRBJ2-7	TGTGCCAGCAGCCGCTTGGCAGGCTACGAGCAGTACTTC	CASSRLAGYEQYF
TRBV29-1	NA	NA	TRBJ2-3	TGCAGCGTTTCAGGGGTCACGCCCGAGGGTACGCAGTATTTT	CSVSGVTPEGTQYF
TRBV7-2	NA	NA	TRBJ2-1	TGTGCCAGCAGCTTCATTAGGGGGAATGAGCAGTTCTTC	CASSFIRGNEQFF
TRBV29-1	many	TRBD1	TRBJ1-2	TGCAGCGTTAGGACAGGAAACTATGGCTACACCTTC	CSVRTGNYGYTF
TRBV3-1	NA	TRBD2	TRBJ2-1	TGTGCCGGCAGCCAGTCGGCCGGGACTAGCTCGTACAATGAGCAGTTCTTC	CAGSQSAGTSSYNEQFF
TRBV12-3/TRBV12-4	few	TRBD2	TRBJ2-1	TGTGCCAGCAGTCCCGGGTGGGAGGGCCTCAATGAGCAGTTCTTC	CASSPGWEGLNEQFF
TRBV3-1	NA	TRBD2	TRBJ2-3	TGTGCCGGCAGCCAACGCGTAGCGGGGGGCGATACGCAGTATTTT	CAGSQRVAGGDTQYF
TRBV20-1	NA	NA	TRBJ1-3	TGCAGTGCTTCCGAGGGCCTACTAGCTGGAAACACCATATATTTT	CSASEGLLAGNTIYF